This TCR beta chain was identified during a study of OX40 agonist ivuxolimab in advanced cancers. Overall study findings and caveats: Some patients without response likewise showed low normalized clonal expansion.

As for this clone: Its target is unknown.

Generated by immunoSEQ multiplex PCR, the TCRdb table keeps only in-frame clones and is missing some. The sample shows approximately 90,000 clones, about 88% of them seen only once. V shed 5 bases and J shed 3 bases, with 14 bases lying between them. CDR1 and CDR2 (germline): SGHTA, FQGTGA. This CDR3 region has 14 residues. The V call is TRBV7-3, the J call TRBJ2-7; D is perhaps TRBD1 or TRBD2 (6 bases each). The TCR sequence derives from an adult with an advanced solid tumor such as melanoma, head and neck, liver or kidney cancer. Sequences were derived from CD4+ or CD8+ T cells sorted from blood, sampled in a trial of the OX40 agonist ivuxolimab. CDR3: CASSGGRQDYEQYF. The CDR3 region has the DNA TGTGCCAGCAGCGGGGGGCGGCAAGACTACGAGCAGTACTTC.